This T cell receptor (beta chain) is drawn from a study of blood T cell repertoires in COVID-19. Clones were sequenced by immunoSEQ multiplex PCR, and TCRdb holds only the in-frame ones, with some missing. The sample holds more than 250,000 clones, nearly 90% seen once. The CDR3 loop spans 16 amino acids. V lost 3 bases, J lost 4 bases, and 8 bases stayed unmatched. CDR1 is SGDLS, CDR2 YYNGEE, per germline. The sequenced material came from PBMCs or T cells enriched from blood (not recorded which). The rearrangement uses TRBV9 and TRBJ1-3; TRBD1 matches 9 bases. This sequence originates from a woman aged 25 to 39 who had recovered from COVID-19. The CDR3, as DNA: TGTGCCAGCAGCGCCGAGGGACAGGGCTCCGGAAACACCATATATTTT. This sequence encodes CASSAEGQGSGNTIYF.